This TCR beta chain stems from a study of blood T cell repertoires in COVID-19. The CDR3 runs to 14 residues. In germline, CDR1 is SGDLS, CDR2 YYNGEE. V was trimmed by 2 bases and J by 2 bases, leaving 11 bases between them. Original handling: Reference gene primer amplification in the assay estimated nucleated cell counts. Using immunoSEQ multiplex PCR, the repertoire was profiled, and TCRdb retains in-frame clones only, with some absent. V, J and clone size derive from that table, while D and trimming were established from the DNA sequence. Of 150,000 to 200,000 clones in the sample, 88% are singletons; the top ten hold roughly 1.9%.

Sequencing was performed on peripheral blood. The sequence came from a man aged 50-59 years who had recovered from COVID-19. The chain uses TRBV9 and TRBJ2-7, with D maybe TRBD1 (6 bases). The CDR3 sequence: CASSVGHAAYEQYF. CDR3 DNA: TGTGCCAGCAGCGTGGGACATGCAGCCTACGAGCAGTACTTC. The variable domain in full, completed from reference TRBV9 and TRBJ2-7, reads DSGVTQTPKHLITATGQRVTLRCSPRSGDLSVYWYQQSLDQGLQFLIQYYNGEERAKGNILERFSAQQFPDLHSELNLSSLELGDSALYFCASSVGHAAYEQYFGPGTRLTVT.